These 26 T cell receptor beta chains originate from one sample sequenced in a study of T cells in Graves' hyperthyroidism and ophthalmopathy. The source material, RNA transcripts, was used to amplify TCR beta CDR3 regions. The TCR CDR3 first-round RT-PCR relied on the HTBI primer set. Each CDR3 protein gets one entry after TCRdb re-called the multiplex PCR reads with MiXCR. The table lists about 400,000 distinct CDR3 sequences, more than 13% of them singletons, with approximately 29% in the top ten. The sample comprised blood. Source of these receptors: a man between 45 and 60 years old with Graves' ophthalmopathy.

Many counts were recorded for this clonotype. The rearrangement uses TRBV30 and TRBJ1-2; D remains unclear. The CDR3 length is 10 residues. Trimming removed 3 bases from V and 8 bases from J, with 7 bases in between. Germline CDR1 and CDR2: GTSNPN and SVGIG (reference sequence). As DNA, the CDR3 is TGTGCCTGGAGCGCAAACGGCTACACCTTC. It is translated as CAWSANGYTF.

This clonotype was recorded many times. The genes are TRBV29-1 and TRBJ2-3; D is perhaps TRBD2 (6 bases). Trimming stripped 4 bases from V and 4 bases from J, with 12 bases between. The CDR3 consists of 13 residues. The germline CDR1 and CDR2 sequences are SQVTM and ANQGSEA. CDR3 in amino acids: CSVAGVIADTQYF. CDR3 nucleotides: TGCAGCGTTGCGGGGGTCATAGCAGATACGCAGTATTTT.

This clonotype occurred many times. The gene calls are TRBV5-5 and TRBJ1-1, with D possibly TRBD1 on 5 matching bases. The V end lost 0 bases, the J end lost 0 bases, and 9 bases lay between the germline ends. In germline, CDR1 is SGHKS, CDR2 YYEKEE (reference sequence). This CDR3 spans 15 amino acids. CDR3 nucleotides: TGTGCCAGCAGCTTGGCCGGGGGAGTGAACACTGAAGCTTTCTTT. Encoded protein: CASSLAGGVNTEAFF. The complete variable domain, with remaining parts taken from reference TRBV5-5 and TRBJ1-1, reads DAGVTQSPTHLIKTRGQQVTLRCSPISGHKSVSWYQQVLGQGPQFIFQYYEKEERGRGNFPDRFSARQFPNYSSELNVNALLLGDSALYLCASSLAGGVNTEAFFGQGTRLTVV.

Here the CDR3 reads CSARDLGGLLTYEQYF. CDR3 DNA sequence: TGCAGTGCTAGAGATCTAGGAGGACTTTTAACCTACGAGCAGTACTTC. This rearrangement joins TRBV20-1 to TRBJ2-7; tentatively, D is TRBD2 (5 bases). CDR3 size: 16 residues. V was shortened by 0 bases and J by 2 bases, with 17 bases between the two germline ends. Germline V gene data show CDR1 as DFQATT and CDR2 as SNEGSKA (reference sequence).

Comments on this clonotype: This sequence may be a read error, since a much larger clone differs from it by one base. The chain links TRBV28 to TRBJ2-1, with TRBD2 matching over 9 bases. V shed 5 bases, J shed 6 bases, and the junction held 8 bases outside the gene matches. Germline CDR1 is MDHEN and CDR2 is SYDVKM. This CDR3 spans 15 amino acids. CDR3 DNA: TGTGCCAGCAGTCGGCTAGCGGGGTACTGCAATGAGCAGTTCTTC. Protein product: CASSRLAGYCNEQFF.

In the case of this clonotype: A read error may be the cause here, since a much bigger clone is one base away. This chain connects TRBV27 to TRBJ2-7, with TRBD2 matching 10 bases. CDR3 length: 15 amino acids. The V gene's germline CDR1 is MNHEY and CDR2 SMNVEV (reference sequence). The V and J ends lost 6 bases and 7 bases, in that order; junction bases with no gene match: 12. The CDR3 sequence: CASSYSSGSFDEQYF. Here the CDR3 DNA reads TGTGCCAGCAGCTACTCTAGCGGGAGCTTCGATGAGCAGTACTTC.

This clonotype came up many times. The chain links TRBV27 to TRBJ2-3; no definite D call. Germline V lookup: CDR1 MNHEY, CDR2 SMNVEV (reference sequence). This CDR3 spans 13 amino acids. The V end was cut by 5 bases, the J end by 4 bases, with 10 bases between. The CDR3 loop reads CASSQVPADTQYF. CDR3 DNA: TGTGCCAGCAGTCAAGTCCCCGCAGATACGCAGTATTTT.

This clonotype came up many times. This chain uses TRBV24-1 with TRBJ2-5; 7 bases fit TRBD1. The germline V gene encodes CDR1 KGHDR and CDR2 SFDVKD. Unmatched junction bases numbered 6, after V lost 4 bases and J lost 5 bases. This CDR3 has 14 residues. CDR3 region: CATSERGPGETQYF. In nucleotides, the CDR3 is TGTGCCACCAGTGAGAGGGGGCCCGGGGAGACCCAGTACTTC.

This clonotype has a count of ten or more. This chain uses TRBV20-1 with TRBJ2-3, with 7 nucleotides matching TRBD2. Germline assignment: CDR1 DFQATT and CDR2 SNEGSKA (reference sequence). V lost 3 bases and J lost 4; bases outside the gene matches: 7. CDR3 length: 14 residues. CDR3 nucleotide sequence: TGCAGTGCTAGTAGACCCGGACTAGCAGATACGCAGTATTTT. It specifies CSASRPGLADTQYF.

V and J are TRBV11-3 and TRBJ2-1; no clear D gene. Deletions cut 5 bases from V and 12 bases from J, with 11 bases between. Germline CDR1 and CDR2: SGHNT and YENEEA. The CDR3 has 11 amino acids. CDR3 nucleotide sequence: TGTGCCAGCAGCGGATCCTCGGTGCAGTTCTTC. It translates to CASSGSSVQFF.

In this sample, this clonotype turned up a few times. The CDR3 sequence: CSAPLAGGNEQYF. The CDR3 region has the DNA TGCAGTGCCCCGCTAGCGGGAGGGAACGAGCAGTACTTC. V gene TRBV20-1 combines with J gene TRBJ2-7; 12 bases line up with TRBD2. Trimming took 6 bases from V and 5 from J; bases not matched to a gene: 5. CDR3 length equals 13 residues. In germline, CDR1 is DFQATT, CDR2 SNEGSKA (reference sequence).

This clonotype was detected many times. J is TRBJ1-2 and V is TRBV7-9, with 7 positions matching TRBD1. Germline CDR1 and CDR2: SEHNR and FQNEAQ (reference sequence). J was trimmed by 3 bases and V by 5 bases; bases with no gene match: 12. The CDR3 is made up of 16 amino acids. The CDR3 DNA reads as TGTGCCAGCAGCCTCACTGGGACAGCTCAATACTATGGCTACACCTTC. Amino acids: CASSLTGTAQYYGYTF.

A note on this clonotype: A much larger clone lies a single base off, so this may be a read error. The V gene is TRBV4-1, the J gene TRBJ2-7; tentatively, D is TRBD1 (6 bases). The length of the CDR3 is 14 residues. The germline CDR1 and CDR2 sequences are MGHRA and YSYEKL. Between the trimmed V and J ends, which lost 3 bases and 7 bases, there was a span of 16 bases. The CDR3 region is CASSHYRVQDEQYF. DNA for the CDR3: TGCGCCAGCAGCCATTACAGGGTCCAGGATGAGCAGTACTTC.

This clonotype was recorded at least ten times. V gene TRBV3-1 combines with J gene TRBJ2-7; no firm D call. Germline CDR1 is LGHDT and CDR2 is YNNKEL (reference sequence). Trimming cost V 3 bases and J 5 bases, with 5 bases left between them. The CDR3 is 11 amino acids. CDR3 DNA: TGTGCCAGCAGCCAGTACAACGAGCAGTACTTC. It yields the protein CASSQYNEQYF.

This chain joins TRBV19 and TRBJ2-4; the match to TRBD2 covers 7 bases. The CDR3 totals 16 residues. Germline CDR1 and CDR2: LNHDA and SQIVND (reference sequence). The V and J ends lost 6 bases and 2 bases, in that order; junction bases with no gene match: 10. This CDR3 is CASSPLEGLSKNIQYF. The CDR3 DNA reads as TGTGCCAGTAGCCCCCTGGAGGGACTATCCAAAAACATTCAGTACTTC. Filled out from reference TRBV19 and TRBJ2-4, the complete variable domain reads DGGITQSPKYLFRKEGQNVTLSCEQNLNHDAMYWYRQDPGQGLRLIYYSQIVNDFQKGDIAEGYSVSREKKESFPLTVTSAQKNPTAFYLCASSPLEGLSKNIQYFGAGTRLSVL.

At least ten counts were recorded for this clonotype. The rearrangement uses TRBV28 and TRBJ2-2, with D possibly being TRBD1 (6 bases). Trimming removed 2 bases from V and 1 base from J, with 11 bases in between. From germline, CDR1 is MDHEN and CDR2 SYDVKM. The CDR3 extends over 16 amino acids. As DNA, the CDR3 is TGTGCCAGCAGTTTAGTACAGGGTATGAACACCGGGGAGCTGTTTTTT. It translates to CASSLVQGMNTGELFF.

This clonotype has just a few counts. The rearrangement joins TRBV5-6 to TRBJ2-1, with unresolved D. Per germline, CDR1 SGHDT and CDR2 YYEEEE. The CDR3 is 17 amino acids. Trimming took off 1 base at V and 8 bases at J, with 22 bases between the two ends. CDR3 sequence reads: CASSLTGKSVGSDEQFF. Written as DNA, the CDR3 is TGTGCCAGCAGCTTGACGGGCAAATCAGTCGGTTCGGATGAGCAGTTCTTC.

Note on this clonotype: This may arise from a read error, as a much more abundant clone is one base away. Here the CDR3 omits its conserved ending phenylalanine or tryptophan, so a read error is the likely source. The rearrangement links TRBV30 to TRBJ2-7, with a weak D call TRBD2 (6 bases). The V end was cut by 5 bases, the J end by 4 bases, with 12 bases between. CDR1 is GTSNPN and CDR2 is SVGIG in the germline V gene (reference sequence). This CDR3 region has 12 residues. The DNA of the CDR3 is TGTGCCTGGGGGAGGAACGAGTACGAGCAGTACCTC. Protein product: CAWGRNEYEQYL.

The chain is built from TRBV12-3 or TRBV12-4 and TRBJ1-4; no definite D call. CDR3 length equals 15 residues. Trimming took off 3 bases at V and 8 bases at J, with 16 bases between the two ends. CDR3 sequence reads: CASSFGLGRKEKLFF. CDR3 coding DNA: TGTGCCAGCAGTTTCGGGCTGGGGAGGAAGGAAAAACTGTTTTTT.

This clonotype turned up a few times. This chain connects TRBV24-1 to TRBJ2-2; D is perhaps TRBD2 (6 bases). Germline V gene sequence: CDR1 KGHDR, CDR2 SFDVKD. Deletions cut 9 bases from V and 0 bases from J, with 16 bases between. This CDR3 comprises 16 residues. The CDR3 protein is CATPPQGLTNTGELFF. The DNA of the CDR3 is TGTGCCACCCCCCCGCAGGGACTTACGAACACCGGGGAGCTGTTTTTT.

This clonotype was detected a few times. This chain links TRBV7-9 with TRBJ2-3; 10 nucleotides match TRBD2. Looked up from germline, CDR1 is SEHNR and CDR2 is FQNEAQ (reference sequence). V lost 4 bases to trimming and J lost 2 bases; unmatched junction nucleotides: 6. The CDR3 length is 16 residues. The CDR3, as DNA: TGTGCCAGCAGCTCTGGACTAGCGGAGTTCACAGATACGCAGTATTTT. Translated, it gives CASSSGLAEFTDTQYF.

This clonotype was seen repeatedly, ten times or more. The chain recombines TRBV6-1 with TRBJ2-5; 9 bases are shared with TRBD2. Germline V lookup: CDR1 MNHNS, CDR2 SASEGT. The CDR3 length is 15 residues. Trimming removed 4 bases from V and 0 bases from J; junction bases left unmatched: 3. The CDR3 coding sequence is TGTGCCAGCAGTGGGGCTAGCGGGAACCAAGAGACCCAGTACTTC. It translates to CASSGASGNQETQYF.

The table lists this clonotype with a few counts. The chain carries TRBV29-1 and TRBJ1-3; 7 bases are shared with TRBD1. The trim removed 7 bases at V and 0 bases at J, leaving 3 bases unmatched. Per germline, CDR1 SQVTM and CDR2 ANQGSEA. The CDR3 has 13 residues. CDR3 sequence: CSGTGFSGNTIYF. Here the CDR3 DNA reads TGCAGCGGGACAGGTTTCTCTGGAAACACCATATATTTT.

This clonotype was picked up many times. The CDR3 bases are TGTGCCTGGAGTGTAATAACGGGGACAATAGGCACTGAAGCTTTCTTT. Translation: CAWSVITGTIGTEAFF. The chain has TRBV30 and TRBJ1-1; a possible D gene is TRBD1 (6 bases). Per the germline V gene, CDR1 is GTSNPN and CDR2 is SVGIG (reference sequence). V dropped 0 bases and J dropped 4 bases, with 18 bases sitting between them. The CDR3 contains 16 residues.

This clonotype was detected ten times or more. The chain has TRBV12-3 or TRBV12-4 and TRBJ2-1; 9 positions match TRBD2. CDR3 length equals 16 residues. Losses at the gene ends were 3 bases for V and 7 bases for J; bases not matched to a gene: 10. CDR3 sequence (DNA): TGTGCCAGCAGTTTTGTGTTAGCGGGAGCAAAGAATGAGCAGTTCTTC. Encoded protein: CASSFVLAGAKNEQFF.

At least ten counts were recorded for this clonotype. This chain links TRBV7-8 with TRBJ1-1; 9 positions match TRBD1. The CDR3 is 14 residues long. CDR1 SGHVS and CDR2 FQNEAQ come from the germline V gene. V lost 5 bases and J lost 4; bases outside the gene matches: 5. Here the CDR3 reads CASSRDRGSTEAFF. The DNA for the CDR3 is TGTGCCAGCAGCCGAGACAGGGGGAGCACTGAAGCTTTCTTT.